This TCR beta chain is from a study of T cells after yellow fever vaccination. Study conclusions and caveats: Just a small share of clonotypes turned up in the CD4 compartment as well as the CD8 compartment.

Germline V lookup: CDR1 LNHNV, CDR2 YYDKDF (reference sequence). The V end lost 3 bases, the J end lost 0 bases, and 18 bases lay between the germline ends. The CDR3 extends over 18 amino acids. This clonotype showed up just a few times. Antigen: not known. One entry per CDR3 protein results from TCRdb running MiXCR on the 5' RACE reads. There are 300,000 or so distinct CDR3 sequences in the sample; approximately 13% occur only once, and about 0.51% lies in the top ten. This chain joins TRBV15 and TRBJ2-4; D is possibly TRBD2 (6 bases). The receptor's source is a man aged 25 to 45 who received the YFV17D yellow fever vaccine. The sequenced sample was CD4+ T cells sorted from PBMCs, obtained 45 days after the yellow fever booster vaccination. The CDR3 protein is CATSSPTGTFLAKNIQYF. CDR3 bases: TGTGCCACCAGCAGCCCCACCGGGACTTTTTTAGCCAAAAACATTCAGTACTTC.